Below, 5 T cell receptor beta chains from the same sample are listed, as sequenced in a study of technical replicates of blood from several donors. Sequencing used immunoSEQ multiplex PCR; TCRdb keeps in-frame clones, though not all of them. The sample carries some 80,000 clones, 91% recorded once. The sample taken for sequencing was T cells isolated from PBMCs. These receptors were collected from a human donor in good health.

This clone was seen only once. The chain joins TRBV29-1 to TRBJ2-7; 7 bases are a match to TRBD2. With V trimmed by 5 bases and J by 6 bases, 7 bases remained unmatched. The CDR3 length is 12 residues. CDR1 and CDR2 from the germline V gene are SQVTM and ANQGSEA. The CDR3 region is CSVLRESSEQYF. The CDR3 DNA sequence: TGCAGCGTTTTGCGGGAGAGTTCCGAGCAGTACTTC.

This chain uses TRBV30 with TRBJ1-1, with D perhaps TRBD1 (5 bases). The V and J ends lost 3 bases and 2 bases respectively, with 13 bases between them. This CDR3 region has 14 residues. Germline CDR1 and CDR2: GTSNPN and SVGIG (reference sequence). As DNA, the CDR3 is TGTGCCTGGAGGTTGCTACAGGCTAACACTGAAGCTTTCTTT. This sequence encodes CAWRLLQANTEAFF.

This chain links TRBV5-6 with TRBJ2-7; no reliable D call. The ends were cut back, 1 base at V and 3 bases at J, with 5 bases in the middle. Germline-derived CDR1 and CDR2 are SGHDT and YYEEEE. The CDR3 has 12 amino acids. This chain's CDR3 is CASSLQVYEQYF. The CDR3 DNA reads TGTGCCAGCAGCTTGCAGGTCTACGAGCAGTACTTC.

The V call is TRBV28, the J call TRBJ1-1; no clear D gene. Germline CDR1 reads MDHEN; CDR2 reads SYDVKM. V was cut by 3 bases and J by 7 bases, with 9 bases left in between. This CDR3 contains 12 residues. As DNA, the CDR3 is TGTGCCAGCAGTTTGCGCCTGGTTGAAGCTTTCTTT. It specifies CASSLRLVEAFF.

As DNA, the CDR3 is TGTGCCTGGATGTCCGGCGGGAGTGTCCCCAGCAGCTACAATGAGCAGTTCTTC. It encodes CAWMSGGSVPSSYNEQFF. V is TRBV30 and J is TRBJ2-1; 7 nucleotides agree with TRBD2. CDR1 GTSNPN and CDR2 SVGIG come from the germline V gene (reference sequence). The ends lost 4 bases at V and 3 bases at J; junction bases unmatched: 18. This CDR3 has 18 residues.